Presented here are 8 T cell receptor beta chains from one specimen sequenced in a study of a mutant IDH1 vaccine in newly diagnosed glioma. Documented time point: week 5, during vaccination. All doses held 300 ug of mutant IDH1 20-mer peptide, with topical imiquimod. These receptors are not linked to any known antigen. Assay used: immunoSEQ multiplex PCR; TCRdb lists only in-frame clones, some missing. This table has over 30,000 clones, 45% to 70% appearing once. Sequencing used PBMCs, obtained from a glioma patient whose treatment included an IDH1 peptide vaccine. These receptors originate from a woman aged 18-30 years with glioma.

The chain carries TRBV9 and TRBJ1-3; TRBD1 is a possible D gene (6 bases). CDR1 and CDR2 (germline): SGDLS, YYNGEE. This CDR3 is 16 amino acids long. V gave up 0 bases and J gave up 4 bases, with 14 bases separating them. CDR3: CASSVGGGGDGNTIYF. The CDR3 DNA is TGTGCCAGCAGCGTAGGAGGAGGGGGAGACGGAAACACCATATATTTT.

V is TRBV6-1 and J is TRBJ1-1; TRBD1 might be the D (6 bases). There are 12 residues in the CDR3. The germline gives CDR1 MNHNS, CDR2 SASEGT. Trimming stripped 4 bases from V and 7 bases from J, with 10 bases between. CDR3 sequence reads: CASSGGGGEAFF. DNA for the CDR3: TGTGCCAGCAGTGGAGGGGGGGGTGAAGCTTTCTTT.

The chain carries TRBV2 and TRBJ2-7; D could derive from TRBD1 or TRBD2 (5 bases each). The CDR3 contains 14 residues. Germline V gene sequence: CDR1 SNHLY, CDR2 FYNNEI. Trimming left V 5 bases short and J 9 bases short, with 20 bases between. DNA of the CDR3: TGTGCCAGCAGTTCCGGGACCGACCGAGAGGTGCAGTACTTC. As protein: CASSSGTDREVQYF. Full variable domain (outside the CDR3, taken from reference TRBV2 and TRBJ2-7): EPEVTQTPSHQVTQMGQEVILRCVPISNHLYFYWYRQILGQKVEFLVSFYNNEISEKSEIFDDQFSVERPDGSNFTLKIRSTKLEDSAMYFCASSSGTDREVQYFGPGTRLTVT.

This clone has just a few counts. This chain joins TRBV9 and TRBJ2-5, with 7 positions matching TRBD2. The J segment lost 2 bases and the V segment lost 3 bases, leaving 7 bases of the junction unmatched. The CDR3 runs to 15 residues. Germline values: CDR1 SGDLS, CDR2 YYNGEE. The CDR3 region is CASSADSGGQETQYF. The CDR3 nucleotides read TGTGCCAGCAGCGCGGATTCGGGGGGACAAGAGACCCAGTACTTC. The whole variable domain, filled in from reference TRBV9 and TRBJ2-5, reads DSGVTQTPKHLITATGQRVTLRCSPRSGDLSVYWYQQSLDQGLQFLIQYYNGEERAKGNILERFSAQQFPDLHSELNLSSLELGDSALYFCASSADSGGQETQYFGPGTRLLVL.

The rearrangement uses TRBV6-6 and TRBJ2-6; D call uncertain. The length of the CDR3 is 14 residues. Germline CDR1 MNHNY, CDR2 SVGAGI (reference sequence). V was cut by 5 bases and J by 0 bases, with 5 bases left in between. CDR3 sequence reads: CASSGISGANVLTF. The CDR3 nucleotides are TGTGCCAGCAGTGGGATCTCTGGGGCCAACGTCCTGACTTTC.

The chain links TRBV13 to TRBJ1-3, with a possible D match to TRBD1 (6 bases). V dropped 4 bases and J dropped 2 bases, with 12 bases sitting between them. From germline, CDR1 is PRHDT and CDR2 FYEKMQ (reference sequence). This CDR3 has 15 amino acids. DNA for the CDR3: TGTGCCAGCAGCTCGGACAGCGACCCTGGAAACACCATATATTTT. Translating it yields CASSSDSDPGNTIYF.

In its sample, this clone was seen once. The V gene is TRBV27, the J gene TRBJ2-3, with 9 positions matching TRBD1. This CDR3 has 17 residues. Germline loops: CDR1 MNHEY, CDR2 SMNVEV (reference sequence). V was pared by 6 bases and J by 0 bases, with 10 bases of the junction left unmatched. CDR3 sequence (DNA): TGTGCCAGCAGACCGACAGGGGGGATTGTAAGCACAGATACGCAGTATTTT. It is translated as CASRPTGGIVSTDTQYF.

The V and J genes are TRBV15 and TRBJ1-2, with unresolved D. V was cut by 0 bases and J by 8 bases, with 13 bases left in between. The CDR3 sequence is 14 residues long. Germline assignment: CDR1 LNHNV and CDR2 YYDKDF (reference sequence). CDR3 amino acids: CATSRDGNREGYTF. The CDR3 DNA is TGTGCCACCAGCAGAGATGGTAACCGCGAAGGCTACACCTTC.